This TCR beta chain was found in a study of OX40 agonist ivuxolimab in advanced cancers. Study outcomes and limitations: Clonal expansion by week 6 occurred in CD4+ and CD8+ blood T cells (at 0.1 to 3.0 mg/kg).

Assay used: immunoSEQ multiplex PCR; TCRdb lists only in-frame clones, some missing. The sample comprises nearly 80,000 clones, 84% of which are singletons, and approximately 25% rests with the top ten. Worth noting for this clone: Its matching antigen is unknown.

This CDR3 region has 13 residues. V lost 3 bases and J lost 5, with 10 bases in between. In germline, CDR1 is MNHEY, CDR2 SMNVEV (reference sequence). Sequences were derived from CD4+ or CD8+ T cells sorted from blood, sampled in a trial of the OX40 agonist ivuxolimab. This sequence joins TRBV27 and TRBJ1-2; D possibly corresponds to TRBD1 (5 bases). The receptor comes from an adult with an advanced solid tumor such as melanoma, head and neck, liver or kidney cancer. This CDR3 is CASSFKGRYGYTF. The CDR3 DNA sequence: TGTGCCAGCAGTTTTAAGGGACGTTATGGCTACACCTTC.